The 31 T cell receptor beta chains presented below share a single source sample, sequenced in a study of blood T cell repertoires in COVID-19. Libraries were prepared by immunoSEQ multiplex PCR; TCRdb keeps only in-frame clonotypes and omits some of them. The sample lists around 21,000 clones, about 90% occurring once. The sequencing sample was made of peripheral blood. The receptors stem from a woman older than 75 with active COVID-19.

This sequence joins TRBV5-1 and TRBJ1-1; a possible D gene is TRBD1 (5 bases). The CDR3 totals 17 residues. Germline loops: CDR1 SGHRS, CDR2 YFSETQ. Trimming took off 4 bases at V and 10 bases at J, with 29 bases between the two ends. The CDR3 sequence: CASSPGTGVISGDGAFF. The CDR3 DNA follows: TGCGCCAGCAGCCCTGGGACGGGAGTGATAAGTGGAGATGGAGCTTTCTTT.

V and J are TRBV7-2 and TRBJ2-5, with D perhaps matching TRBD2 (6 bases). Deletions cut 1 base from V and 4 bases from J, with 13 bases between. This CDR3 is 15 amino acids long. From germline, CDR1 is SGHTA and CDR2 FQGNSA. The CDR3 region is CASSLGGAYLETQYF. As DNA, the CDR3 is TGTGCCAGCAGCTTAGGCGGGGCCTACTTAGAGACCCAGTACTTC.

The gene calls are TRBV9 and TRBJ2-3, with 9 bases that match TRBD2. V gave up 0 bases and J gave up 1 base; unmatched junction bases: 9. This CDR3 is 18 amino acids long. Per germline, CDR1 SGDLS and CDR2 YYNGEE. CDR3 DNA: TGTGCCAGCAGCGTAGGGTGGGGAGCGGGGGGACGCACAGATACGCAGTATTTT. It codes for CASSVGWGAGGRTDTQYF. The full variable domain, rest sourced from reference TRBV9 and TRBJ2-3, is DSGVTQTPKHLITATGQRVTLRCSPRSGDLSVYWYQQSLDQGLQFLIQYYNGEERAKGNILERFSAQQFPDLHSELNLSSLELGDSALYFCASSVGWGAGGRTDTQYFGPGTRLTVL.

The chain is built from TRBV15 and TRBJ1-4; D not certain. Trimming took off 7 bases at V and 7 bases at J, with 19 bases between the two ends. The CDR3 consists of 15 residues. Germline loops: CDR1 LNHNV, CDR2 YYDKDF (reference sequence). CDR3 nucleotide sequence: TGTGCCACCAACACCGAGCCAGGTTCAGGTGAAAAACTGTTTTTT. This translates into CATNTEPGSGEKLFF.

The chain uses TRBV14 and TRBJ2-1, with unresolved D. The CDR3 length is 14 residues. Germline-derived CDR1 and CDR2 are SGHDN and FVKESK. V was trimmed by 2 bases and J by 8 bases, leaving 13 bases between them. The CDR3 here is CASSQLRPEDEQFF. CDR3 DNA: TGTGCCAGCAGCCAACTTAGGCCAGAGGATGAGCAGTTCTTC.

V and J are TRBV29-1 and TRBJ2-1, with 12 bases identical to TRBD2. CDR1 SQVTM and CDR2 ANQGSEA come from the germline V gene. J was trimmed by 4 bases and V by 6 bases; bases with no gene match: 7. The CDR3 is 15 amino acids. In nucleotides, the CDR3 is TGCAGCGTCCTCCCACTAGCGGGGGGTTACAATGAGCAGTTCTTC. Encoded protein: CSVLPLAGGYNEQFF.

The chain links TRBV3-1 (or the pseudogene TRBV3-2) to TRBJ2-7; tentatively, D is TRBD1 (6 bases). V lost 5 bases and J 7 bases, leaving 15 bases between the germline ends. Per the germline V gene, CDR1 is LGHDT and CDR2 is YNNKEL (reference sequence). This CDR3 region has 13 residues. The DNA of the CDR3 is TGTGCCAGCAGCTTCCTGACAGGTTGGGAGCAGTACTTC. Amino acids: CASSFLTGWEQYF.

The chain links TRBV28 to TRBJ1-5; 10 bases are shared with TRBD1. Germline assignment: CDR1 MDHEN and CDR2 SYDVKM. With 5 bases clipped from V and 5 bases from J, the junction kept 3 bases outside the gene matches. CDR3 length: 14 residues. CDR3 in DNA: TGTGCCAGCAGTCCAGGGACAGGGGATCAGCCCCAGCATTTT. This translates into CASSPGTGDQPQHF.

The chain has TRBV9 and TRBJ2-3; 14 nucleotides match TRBD2. The junction had 4 bases not matched to a gene; V was cut back by 2 bases and J by 5 bases. This CDR3 is built from 16 residues. Germline V gene sequence: CDR1 SGDLS, CDR2 YYNGEE. For the CDR3, the DNA is TGTGCCAGCAGCGTCCGACTAGCGGGGGGGTTAGATACGCAGTATTTT. Protein product: CASSVRLAGGLDTQYF.

The chain is built from TRBV4-2 and TRBJ1-6; D might be TRBD1 (6 bases). Trimming removed 3 bases from V and 6 bases from J, with 15 bases in between. Germline loops: CDR1 LGHNA, CDR2 YNFKEQ. The CDR3 is made up of 16 amino acids. CDR3 coding DNA: TGTGCCAGCAGCCAGCCTGGCCGAGGGGGTAATTCACCCCTCCACTTT. Amino acids: CASSQPGRGGNSPLHF.

V is TRBV5-4 and J is TRBJ2-3; D unresolved. Germline CDR1 and CDR2: SGHNT and YYREEE (reference sequence). The CDR3 sequence is 14 residues long. Trimming left V 0 bases short and J 2 bases short, with 7 bases between. CDR3 residues: CASSLGSFTDTQYF. Here the CDR3 DNA reads TGTGCCAGCAGCTTGGGTTCTTTCACAGATACGCAGTATTTT.

The chain has TRBV7-2 and TRBJ1-2, with 12 nucleotides matching TRBD1. The trim removed 5 bases at V and 5 bases at J, leaving 9 bases unmatched. The CDR3 sequence is 16 residues long. The germline CDR1 and CDR2 sequences are SGHTA and FQGNSA. CDR3 protein: CASSPPGQGAGYGYTF. The CDR3 DNA follows: TGTGCCAGCAGCCCCCCGGGACAGGGGGCTGGATATGGCTACACCTTC.

The V and J genes are TRBV5-1 and TRBJ2-7, with a weak D call TRBD1 (6 bases). Between the trimmed V and J ends, which lost 2 bases and 6 bases, there was a span of 15 bases. CDR1 and CDR2 (germline): SGHRS, YFSETQ. There are 14 residues in the CDR3. The CDR3 coding sequence is TGCGCCAGCAGCTTTAACAGGGAAGAGGGCGAGCAGTACTTC. Amino acid sequence: CASSFNREEGEQYF.

Of note for this clone: The junction departs from germline at one end; a sequencing error may be responsible. The chain has TRBV10-3 and TRBJ2-1, with TRBD2 matching 13 bases. CDR1 is ENHRY, CDR2 SYGVKD, per germline. The CDR3 consists of 20 residues. The CDR3 sequence is CAISQSTSGGVTRSYNEQFF. In nucleotides, the CDR3 is TGTGCCATCAGTCAGTCAACTAGCGGGGGGGTAACGAGGTCCTACAATGAGCAGTTCTTC.

This clone has a handful of counts. The chain uses TRBV7-8 and TRBJ2-5; no clear D gene. There are 14 residues in the CDR3. V lost 3 bases and J lost 3, with 11 bases in between. CDR1 SGHVS and CDR2 FQNEAQ come from the germline V gene. CDR3 residues: CASSFMAGKETQYF. In DNA form, the CDR3 reads TGTGCCAGCAGCTTCATGGCAGGAAAAGAGACCCAGTACTTC.

The J gene is TRBJ2-2, the V gene TRBV9; tentative D call: TRBD1 (5 bases). Germline lookup yields CDR1 SGDLS and CDR2 YYNGEE. The V end lost 3 bases, the J end lost 3 bases, and 18 bases lay between the germline ends. CDR3 size: 17 residues. The CDR3 region is CASSGRFPGRDTGELFF. CDR3 sequence (DNA): TGTGCCAGCAGCGGACGGTTCCCGGGCAGGGACACCGGGGAGCTGTTTTTT.

The chain has TRBV4-1 and TRBJ2-1; D perhaps matches TRBD2 (5 bases). Germline CDR1 MGHRA, CDR2 YSYEKL. The CDR3 consists of 15 residues. The V end was cut by 0 bases, the J end by 8 bases, with 14 bases between. CDR3 protein: CASSQDSIGVYEQFF. In nucleotides, the CDR3 is TGCGCCAGCAGCCAAGATTCGATCGGGGTCTATGAGCAGTTCTTC.

The rearrangement uses TRBV10-3 and TRBJ2-1, with TRBD1 identical over 9 bases. The trim removed 7 bases at V and 7 bases at J, leaving 5 bases unmatched. CDR1 is ENHRY and CDR2 is SYGVKD in the germline V gene. The CDR3 loop spans 13 amino acids. The CDR3 here is CAIMGQGRNEQFF. DNA for the CDR3: TGTGCCATCATGGGACAGGGCAGGAATGAGCAGTTCTTC.

The rearrangement uses TRBV30 and TRBJ2-5, with a weak D call TRBD2 (5 bases). Trimming took 4 bases from V and 1 from J, leaving 10 bases between them. This CDR3 is built from 13 residues. Per the germline V gene, CDR1 is GTSNPN and CDR2 is SVGIG (reference sequence). The CDR3 reads CAWTVGVQETQYF. CDR3 DNA sequence: TGTGCCTGGACAGTCGGGGTCCAAGAGACCCAGTACTTC.

The rearrangement uses TRBV27 and TRBJ1-5; D might be TRBD1 (6 bases). This CDR3 spans 12 amino acids. Between the trimmed V and J ends, which lost 6 bases and 9 bases, there was a span of 12 bases. Per germline, CDR1 MNHEY and CDR2 SMNVEV (reference sequence). The CDR3 DNA is TGTGCCAGCAGAGGGGGGGTGGGGCCCCAGCATTTT. Its protein product is CASRGGVGPQHF.

The J gene is TRBJ1-1, the V gene TRBV5-4; D may be TRBD1 (5 bases). Trimming removed 5 bases from V and 0 bases from J, with 11 bases in between. The CDR3 has 14 amino acids. Looked up from germline, CDR1 is SGHNT and CDR2 is YYREEE (reference sequence). CDR3 DNA sequence: TGTGCCAGCAGTCGCGACAGCCTGAACACTGAAGCTTTCTTT. Translation gives CASSRDSLNTEAFF. The full variable domain, rest sourced from reference TRBV5-4 and TRBJ1-1, is ETGVTQSPTHLIKTRGQQVTLRCSSQSGHNTVSWYQQALGQGPQFIFQYYREEENGRGNFPPRFSGLQFPNYSSELNVNALELDDSALYLCASSRDSLNTEAFFGQGTRLTVV.

This CDR3 is CASSPGTANTEAFF. CDR3 nucleotide sequence: TGTGCCAGCAGTCCCGGGACAGCGAACACTGAAGCTTTCTTT. V is TRBV6-6 and J is TRBJ1-1; 7 nucleotides align to TRBD1. The CDR3 runs to 14 residues. CDR1 is MNHNY and CDR2 is SVGAGI in the germline V gene (reference sequence). Germline trimming cut 5 bases from V and 1 base from J; bases unmatched to any gene: 4.

The chain recombines TRBV10-3 with TRBJ2-7; maybe TRBD1 (7 bases). The germline gives CDR1 ENHRY, CDR2 SYGVKD. Trimming pared 5 bases from V and 3 bases from J, leaving 11 bases between. This CDR3 spans 13 amino acids. CDR3 sequence reads: CAISRGTDYEQYF. The CDR3 coding sequence is TGTGCCATCAGTCGCGGGACAGACTACGAGCAGTACTTC.

This chain uses TRBV6-2 or TRBV6-3 with TRBJ2-7; possibly TRBD2 for D (7 bases). This CDR3 is built from 15 residues. Germline V gene sequence: CDR1 MNHEY, CDR2 SVGEGT. The V end was cut by 2 bases, the J end by 4 bases, with 15 bases between. CDR3 in amino acids: CASSYPWAGAYEQYF. CDR3 bases: TGTGCCAGCAGTTACCCGTGGGCGGGGGCATACGAGCAGTACTTC.

This clone was seen only a few times. This sequence joins TRBV5-6 and TRBJ1-2; D is ambiguous. V was clipped by 0 bases and J by 6 bases, with 15 bases between them. The length of the CDR3 is 15 residues. Germline V CDR1 and CDR2: SGHDT, YYEEEE. The CDR3 nucleotides are TGTGCCAGCAGCTTGGTGGCTCTGGCCGGGGATGGCTACACCTTC. Protein: CASSLVALAGDGYTF.

The rearrangement uses TRBV9 and TRBJ2-1; 8 nucleotides line up with TRBD2. V gave up 0 bases and J gave up 8 bases; unmatched junction bases: 7. The CDR3 is 15 residues long. Looked up from germline, CDR1 is SGDLS and CDR2 is YYNGEE. The CDR3 DNA sequence: TGTGCCAGCAGCGTAGAGGGACTAGTCGGCTATGAGCAGTTCTTC. It specifies CASSVEGLVGYEQFF.

The V call is TRBV9, the J call TRBJ1-3; tentatively, D is TRBD1 (5 bases). Trimming removed 0 bases at V and 3 bases at J, with 13 bases between. CDR3 length equals 16 residues. Looked up from germline, CDR1 is SGDLS and CDR2 is YYNGEE. CDR3 in amino acids: CASSVVSGGVGNTIYF. Here the CDR3 DNA reads TGTGCCAGCAGCGTAGTGTCCGGGGGAGTTGGAAACACCATATATTTT.

V and J are TRBV10-3 and TRBJ2-2; possible D gene TRBD2, 5 bases. The germline V gene has CDR1 ENHRY and CDR2 SYGVKD. There are 16 residues in the CDR3. The V end lost 6 bases, the J end lost 1 base, and 15 bases lay between the germline ends. CDR3 residues: CAISPVTSGNTGELFF. Written as DNA, the CDR3 is TGTGCCATCAGCCCGGTTACTAGTGGGAACACCGGGGAGCTGTTTTTT.

The V and J genes are TRBV3-1 (or the pseudogene TRBV3-2) and TRBJ2-2; D is perhaps TRBD1 (5 bases). Trimming pared 5 bases from V and 0 bases from J, leaving 7 bases between. This CDR3 is built from 14 residues. Germline values: CDR1 LGHDT, CDR2 YNNKEL (reference sequence). The CDR3 region is CASSRGTNTGELFF. CDR3 sequence (DNA): TGTGCCAGCAGCAGGGGAACGAACACCGGGGAGCTGTTTTTT.

The chain has TRBV7-3 and TRBJ2-5; the match to TRBD2 covers 8 bases. The J segment lost 5 bases and the V segment lost 2 bases, leaving 1 base of the junction unmatched. This CDR3 is 13 amino acids long. Germline CDR1 and CDR2: SGHTA and FQGTGA. The CDR3 sequence is CASSLLAGETQYF. The CDR3 nucleotides are TGTGCCAGCAGCTTACTAGCGGGTGAGACCCAGTACTTC.

The V and J genes are TRBV13 and TRBJ1-2; D possibly corresponds to TRBD1 (5 bases). V shed 3 bases and J shed 2 bases, with 19 bases lying between them. This CDR3 spans 17 amino acids. Germline CDR1 and CDR2: PRHDT and FYEKMQ (reference sequence). CDR3 residues: CASSLEQRWGRNYGYTF. In DNA form, the CDR3 reads TGTGCCAGCAGCTTGGAACAGCGGTGGGGGAGGAACTATGGCTACACCTTC.